These T cell receptor beta chains were read from a single sample in a study of blood T cell repertoires in COVID-19. Produced via immunoSEQ multiplex PCR; TCRdb's table is partial and in-frame only. Here the sample spans about 200,000 clones, around 86% being singletons. The sample comprised peripheral blood. The receptors derive from an older man with acute or convalescent COVID-19. Both conserved end residues are part of each CDR3. A D gene is named only where the DNA matches it firmly. Only part of the rows carry a size: once, few, many, or a class if the clone is expanded.

clone_size	d_call	v_call	j_call	cdr3_nt	cdr3_aa
few	NA	TRBV27	TRBJ1-2	TGTGCCAGCAGTTTAGATCGCAGGGTAAGGGTACGCGGCTATGGCTACACCTTC	CASSLDRRVRVRGYGYTF
NA	NA	TRBV27	TRBJ1-2	TGTGCCAGCAGTTTAAAAGGCAGGGGAAGCTATGGCTACACCTTC	CASSLKGRGSYGYTF
NA	NA	TRBV30	TRBJ2-1	TGTGCCTGGGGGGAGTACAATGAGCAGTTCTTC	CAWGEYNEQFF
NA	NA	TRBV6-5	TRBJ1-1	TGTGCCAGCACTGCCCCGGGTAACACTGAAGCTTTCTTT	CASTAPGNTEAFF
once	NA	TRBV11-2	TRBJ2-7	TGTGCCAGCAGCTTAGACGGTGGCAGGGTTTTCTACGAGCAGTACTTC	CASSLDGGRVFYEQYF
NA	TRBD2	TRBV30	TRBJ2-2	TGTGCCTGGAGTGTACAGACTAGCGGGAGGAACACCGGGGAGCTGTTTTTT	CAWSVQTSGRNTGELFF
NA	NA	TRBV28	TRBJ1-1	TGTGCCAGCAGTTTATCGGGGGGCAGGTCTGAAGCTTTCTTT	CASSLSGGRSEAFF
once	TRBD1	TRBV19	TRBJ1-4	TGTGCCAGTAGGAGGGACAGGGGGCGCTATGAAAAACTGTTTTTT	CASRRDRGRYEKLFF
NA	TRBD1	TRBV7-8	TRBJ1-2	TGTGCCAGCAGCTTCAGGACAGGGGGCTATGGCTACACCTTC	CASSFRTGGYGYTF
NA	TRBD2	TRBV28	TRBJ2-1	TGTGCCAGCAGTTTAGTGACTAGCGGGTTATACAATGAGCAGTTCTTC	CASSLVTSGLYNEQFF
few	NA	TRBV11-2	TRBJ2-5	TGTGCCAGCAGCGGGGGACTCCAAGAGACCCAGTACTTC	CASSGGLQETQYF
NA	TRBD1	TRBV28	TRBJ2-7	TGTGCCACTCTACGACAGGGGGCTTACGAGCAGTACTTC	CATLRQGAYEQYF
NA	NA	TRBV11-3	TRBJ1-3	TGTGCCAGCAGCCCAGGAAGCCATCATGGGGGAAACACCATATATTTT	CASSPGSHHGGNTIYF
NA	TRBD2	TRBV7-3	TRBJ2-3	TGTGCCAGCAGCTCAATTACCGGGACTAGCGGCCCCACAGATACGCAGTATTTT	CASSSITGTSGPTDTQYF
NA	TRBD2	TRBV5-1	TRBJ2-1	TGCGCCAGCAGCTTGGCACTAGCGGGAGGGTTCTACAATGAGCAGTTCTTC	CASSLALAGGFYNEQFF
NA	TRBD1	TRBV6-5	TRBJ2-5	TGTGCCAGCAAGGACAGGGGGAAAGAGACCCAGTACTTC	CASKDRGKETQYF
NA	NA	TRBV2	TRBJ2-2	TGTGCCAGCAACTCTGTCGTTAACACCGGGGAGCTGTTTTTT	CASNSVVNTGELFF
NA	TRBD2	TRBV6-2/TRBV6-3	TRBJ2-2	TGTGCCAGCAGTTCGAGTACTAGCGGGGCCTACACCGGGGAGCTGTTTTTT	CASSSSTSGAYTGELFF
NA	TRBD1	TRBV27	TRBJ1-2	TGTGCCAGCAGTTGGGGACAGGGTTCCTATGGCTACACCTTC	CASSWGQGSYGYTF
NA	TRBD2	TRBV25-1	TRBJ2-1	TGTGCCAGCAGTCCCACTAGCGGGAGAGGCAATGAGCAGTTCTTC	CASSPTSGRGNEQFF
NA	TRBD1	TRBV6-1	TRBJ1-4	TGTGCCAGCAGTGATTTCGGACAGGGTTGGGAAAAACTGTTTTTT	CASSDFGQGWEKLFF
NA	NA	TRBV28	TRBJ1-2	TGTGCCAGCAGTTTAGCCTGGGCAGGGAAAGCTAACTATGGCTACACCTTC	CASSLAWAGKANYGYTF
NA	TRBD1	TRBV19	TRBJ2-5	TGTGCCAGTGGGACAGGGGCTGAGACCCAGTACTTC	CASGTGAETQYF
NA	NA	TRBV27	TRBJ2-2	TGTGCCAGCAGTTTGGCCCTCTTATCTTATGGACACGGGGAGCTGTTTTTT	CASSLALLSYGHGELFF
few	NA	TRBV7-9	TRBJ2-7	TGTGCCAGCAGCTCCCCCGGGACAACCTGGAGCGAGCAGTACTTC	CASSSPGTTWSEQYF
NA	NA	TRBV5-1	TRBJ2-2	TGCGCCAGCAGCTTGGCTGACTCGAGCACCGGGGAGCTGTTTTTT	CASSLADSSTGELFF
NA	NA	TRBV7-2	TRBJ2-2	TGTGCCAGCAGCGCCAAATCCCCGGTTACGAACACCGGGGAGCTGTTTTTT	CASSAKSPVTNTGELFF
once	NA	TRBV7-7	TRBJ1-1	TGTGCCAGCAGCTCCCAGATGAACACTGAAGCTTTCTTT	CASSSQMNTEAFF